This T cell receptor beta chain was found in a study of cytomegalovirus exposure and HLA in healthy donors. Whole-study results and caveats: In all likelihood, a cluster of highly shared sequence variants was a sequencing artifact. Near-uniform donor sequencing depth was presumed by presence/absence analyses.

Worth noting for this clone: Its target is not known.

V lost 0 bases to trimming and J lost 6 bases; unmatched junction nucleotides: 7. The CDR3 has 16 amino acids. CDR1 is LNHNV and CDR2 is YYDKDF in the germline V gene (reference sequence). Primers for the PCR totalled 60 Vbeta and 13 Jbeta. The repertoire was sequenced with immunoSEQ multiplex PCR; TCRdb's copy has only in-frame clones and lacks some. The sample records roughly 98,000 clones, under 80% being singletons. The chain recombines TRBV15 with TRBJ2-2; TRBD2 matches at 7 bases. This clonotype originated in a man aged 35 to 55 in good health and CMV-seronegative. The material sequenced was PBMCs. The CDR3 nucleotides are TGTGCCACCAGCAGAGATGAGAGGGCGGGGGCCGGGGAGCTGTTTTTT. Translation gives CATSRDERAGAGELFF.